The entry that follows covers one T cell receptor (beta chain) sequence. Germline lookup yields CDR1 LGHNA and CDR2 YNFKEQ. CDR3 size: 15 residues. V was clipped by 1 base and J by 8 bases; unmatched bases: 10. Measured with immunoSEQ multiplex PCR; TCRdb has only the in-frame clones, and not every one. Of some 80,000 clones detected, roughly 94% appear once; the ten largest clones hold approximately 2.5%. The data were obtained in a study of T cell changes during pregnancy in multiple sclerosis. Material: peripheral blood, obtained before pregnancy. The TCR was taken from a female donor with multiple sclerosis, enrolled in a pregnancy study. The V and J genes are TRBV4-2 and TRBJ1-2, with 7 bases lining up with TRBD1. This CDR3 reads CASSQGTGEALGYTF. The CDR3 coding sequence is TGTGCCAGCAGCCAAGGCACAGGGGAGGCCTTAGGCTACACCTTC.